These 21 T cell receptor beta chains originate from one sample sequenced in a study of blood T cells in healthy people across ages. A second PCR of 7 to 11 cycles used a sample-barcoded 5' primer and a J-beta primer mix. TCRdb recomputed calls from the 5' RACE reads with MiXCR, one row per CDR3 protein. Seen here are about a million distinct CDR3 sequences, 35% to 40% observed once, and the top ten hold roughly 13%. Sequencing was carried out using blood. The source is a man between 18 and 29 years old in good health.

This sequence joins TRBV20-1 and TRBJ2-4; 7 bases are a match to TRBD2. Matching the DNA end better, TRBJ2-7 makes the J call doubtful. CDR1 and CDR2 from the germline V gene are DFQATT and SNEGSKA (reference sequence). The CDR3 runs to 12 residues. The CDR3 DNA reads as TGCAGCAGGCGGGGGTCACCCTACGAGCAGTACTTC. Amino acid sequence: CSRRGSPYEQYF.

The genes are TRBV20-1 and TRBJ1-2, with D tentatively TRBD1 (5 bases). The germline V and J ends were trimmed by 6 bases and 1 base, with 12 bases remaining between them. Germline V gives CDR1 DFQATT, CDR2 SNEGSKA (reference sequence). The CDR3 is 13 amino acids. The CDR3 loop is CSAQGGDNYGYTF. In nucleotides, the CDR3 is TGCAGTGCCCAGGGAGGGGATAACTATGGCTACACCTTC.

Points on this clonotype: The junction departs from germline at one end; a sequencing error may be responsible. This chain connects TRBV5-1 to TRBJ1-4, with 7 positions matching TRBD1. The CDR3 runs to 14 residues. In germline, CDR1 is SGHRS, CDR2 YFSETQ. In DNA form, the CDR3 reads TGCGCCAGCAGCCCAGGAGGACAGGATGAAGAACTGTTTTTT. This translates into CASSPGGQDEELFF. The complete variable domain, with remaining parts taken from reference TRBV5-1 and TRBJ1-4, reads KAGVTQTPRYLIKTRGQQVTLSCSPISGHRSVSWYQQTPGQGLQFLFEYFSETQRNKGNFPGRFSGRQFSNSRSEMNVSTLELGDSALYLCASSPGGQDEELFFGSGTQLSVL.

This clonotype was observed once. The junction departs from the called germline gene at one end, perhaps through a read error. The chain combines TRBV4-2 with TRBJ2-1, with 8 bases matching TRBD1. CDR1 and CDR2 (germline): LGHNA, YNFKEQ. The CDR3 length is 21 residues. CDR3 region: CASSQAPYRTGSNWSYNERFF. The DNA of the CDR3 is TGTGCCAGCAGCCAAGCTCCTTACAGGACAGGGTCTAATTGGTCCTACAATGAGCGGTTCTTC.

Comments on this clonotype: A much larger clone lies one base from this, so it may be a read error. The rearrangement links TRBV10-3 to TRBJ2-4; 8 bases line up with TRBD2. The J call may be incorrect, as the DNA end agrees better with TRBJ2-5. The germline CDR1 and CDR2 sequences are ENHRY and SYGVKD. The CDR3 totals 16 residues. CDR3 nucleotide sequence: TGTGCCATCAGTGAATCTAAAGCGGGGGATGGAGAGACCCAGTACTTC. Its protein is CAISESKAGDGETQYF.

This clonotype appeared once. The chain has TRBV7-9 and TRBJ2-2; D is undetermined. The CDR3 contains 15 residues. CDR1 and CDR2 (germline): SEHNR, FQNEAQ (reference sequence). V lost 5 bases and J 3 bases, leaving 13 bases between the germline ends. The CDR3 DNA reads TGTGCCAGCAGCCGGGTCACAGAAGACACCGGGGAGCTGTTTTTT. Residues: CASSRVTEDTGELFF.

The V gene is TRBV20-1, the J gene TRBJ2-5; 12 bases are shared with TRBD2. This CDR3 has 14 residues. Germline V gives CDR1 DFQATT, CDR2 SNEGSKA (reference sequence). The V gene end was trimmed by 5 bases and the J gene end by 2 bases; junction bases not matched to a gene: 3. Here the CDR3 reads CSARTSGKQETQYF. The CDR3, as DNA: TGCAGTGCTCGGACTAGCGGGAAGCAAGAGACCCAGTACTTC.

The V and J genes are TRBV5-1 and TRBJ1-1; D remains ambiguous. The length of the CDR3 is 15 residues. Per the germline V gene, CDR1 is SGHRS and CDR2 is YFSETQ. The ends were cut back, 4 bases at V and 1 base at J, with 14 bases in the middle. The CDR3 loop reads CASSTTRTANTEAFF. DNA of the CDR3: TGCGCCAGCAGCACGACCCGGACCGCGAACACTGAAGCTTTCTTT.

This clonotype was observed at least ten times. This sequence joins TRBV6-6 and TRBJ2-3; weak D call: TRBD1 (5 bases). The ends were cut back, 0 bases at V and 6 bases at J, with 10 bases in the middle. This CDR3 is 14 amino acids long. Germline-derived CDR1 and CDR2 are MNHNY and SVGAGI (reference sequence). CDR3 DNA: TGTGCCAGCAGTTACTCAGGGGATCGTGATACGCAGTATTTT. This translates into CASSYSGDRDTQYF.

The rearrangement uses TRBV24-1 and TRBJ2-1; 13 bases are shared with TRBD2. Germline V gene data show CDR1 as KGHDR and CDR2 as SFDVKD. The CDR3 sequence is 18 residues long. The V gene end was trimmed by 4 bases and the J gene end by 0 bases; junction bases not matched to a gene: 5. CDR3 nucleotides: TGTGCCACCAGTGACCCGACTAGCGGGGGGCCCTCCTACAATGAGCAGTTCTTC. It translates to CATSDPTSGGPSYNEQFF.

The rearrangement uses TRBV29-1 and TRBJ1-1; perhaps TRBD1 as D (5 bases). The CDR3 totals 11 residues. The germline V gene has CDR1 SQVTM and CDR2 ANQGSEA. CDR3 loop: CRGQENTEAFF. The CDR3 DNA reads as TGCAGGGGGCAGGAGAACACTGAAGCTTTCTTT.

V usage is TRBV20-1 and J usage is TRBJ1-2; D unclear. The germline V and J ends were trimmed by 8 bases and 1 base, with 17 bases remaining between them. CDR1 is DFQATT, CDR2 SNEGSKA, per germline (reference sequence). The CDR3 sequence is 14 residues long. CDR3 amino acids: CSQQTSPDNYGYTF. The CDR3 nucleotides are TGCAGTCAACAGACCTCACCCGATAACTATGGCTACACCTTC.

The rearrangement joins TRBV4-2 to TRBJ1-5, with a tentative D call TRBD1 (6 bases). CDR3 size: 16 residues. Germline V gives CDR1 LGHNA, CDR2 YNFKEQ. Trimming stripped 0 bases from V and 2 bases from J, with 11 bases between. The CDR3, as DNA: TGTGCCAGCAGCCAAGAATTGGGGGCCGGCAATCAGCCCCAGCATTTT. This encodes CASSQELGAGNQPQHF.

The genes are TRBV25-1 and TRBJ2-3; 10 nucleotides agree with TRBD1. CDR3 length equals 16 residues. The germline V gene has CDR1 MGHDK and CDR2 SYGVNS. Unmatched junction bases numbered 11, after V lost 8 bases and J lost 3 bases. CDR3: CASGWDRGLITDTQYF. As DNA, the CDR3 is TGTGCCAGCGGGTGGGACAGGGGTTTGATTACAGATACGCAGTATTTT.

Only one count was recorded for this clonotype. This may be a read error: a much more frequent sequence differs by one nucleotide. The CDR3 nucleotides read TGTGCCAGCAGCCAAGAGCGGGGCACCTACAATGAGCAGTACTTC. Amino acids: CASSQERGTYNEQYF. This chain connects TRBV4-2 to TRBJ2-5; TRBD2 might be the D (6 bases). Trimming pared 0 bases from V and 11 bases from J, leaving 19 bases between. Germline values: CDR1 LGHNA, CDR2 YNFKEQ. The CDR3 runs 15 residues.

This clonotype has more than one count but fewer than ten. V gene TRBV7-8 combines with J gene TRBJ2-7, with D unclear. The germline CDR1 and CDR2 sequences are SGHVS and FQNEAQ. CDR3 length: 15 residues. The V end was cut by 7 bases, the J end by 5 bases, with 21 bases between. The CDR3 region is CASTLITGVENEQYF. The CDR3 DNA is TGTGCCAGCACCCTGATTACCGGCGTTGAAAACGAGCAGTACTTC.

In this sample, this clonotype turned up a few times. The gene calls are TRBV6-2 or TRBV6-3 and TRBJ1-2; 7 positions agree with TRBD1. The CDR3 runs to 12 residues. Per the germline V gene, CDR1 is MNHEY and CDR2 is SVGEGT. V was pared by 8 bases and J by 8 bases, with 8 bases of the junction left unmatched. The CDR3 spells CASQQGQSGYTF. In DNA form, the CDR3 reads TGTGCCAGCCAACAGGGGCAGTCAGGCTACACCTTC.

Comments on this clonotype: This sequence may be a read error, since a much larger clone differs from it by one base. The rearrangement links TRBV24-1 to TRBJ2-5; D is unresolved. The ends were cut back, 9 bases at V and 4 bases at J, with 17 bases in the middle. The CDR3 covers 14 residues. The germline V gene has CDR1 KGHDR and CDR2 SFDVKD. DNA for the CDR3: TGTGCCACCGGGGATGACCAGTACCGAGAGACCCAGTACTTC. Translated: CATGDDQYRETQYF.

This clonotype appeared once. This chain uses TRBV7-9 with TRBJ1-2; D is uncertain. Trimming stripped 4 bases from V and 6 bases from J, with 21 bases between. This CDR3 is built from 16 residues. Germline V gene data show CDR1 as SEHNR and CDR2 as FQNEAQ (reference sequence). The CDR3 coding sequence is TGTGCCAGCAGCTCTCTTAAGGTGACTCAATACGATGGCTACACCTTC. Protein product: CASSSLKVTQYDGYTF.

V is TRBV29-1 and J is TRBJ2-3, with D possibly TRBD2 on 7 matching bases. CDR3 length equals 14 residues. V was shortened by 6 bases and J by 3 bases, with 16 bases between the two germline ends. Looked up from germline, CDR1 is SQVTM and CDR2 is ANQGSEA. CDR3 protein: CSVVTGGPTDTQYF. The CDR3 nucleotides are TGCAGCGTAGTCACGGGGGGCCCTACAGATACGCAGTATTTT.

The chain combines TRBV6-6 with TRBJ1-5; 10 nucleotides line up with TRBD1. After removal of 4 bases from V and 0 bases from J, the junction contained 6 bases not matched to a gene. The CDR3 length is 17 residues. Looked up from germline, CDR1 is MNHNY and CDR2 is SVGAGI (reference sequence). The CDR3 reads CASSSRDRGYSNQPQHF. CDR3 sequence (DNA): TGTGCCAGCAGTTCCCGGGACAGGGGCTATAGCAATCAGCCCCAGCATTTT.